A selection of T cell receptor beta chains follows, all from one sample in a study of CD8+CD57+ T cells in acquired aplastic anemia. TCRdb re-called the reads with MiXCR, one entry per CDR3 protein. The table shows about 62,000 distinct CDR3 sequences, with roughly 58% occurring only once. Sequenced input: sorted CD4+, CD8+, or CD8+CD57+ T cells (not recorded which) from PBMCs. Source of these receptors: a human donor in good health, serving as a control. Each CDR3 is given with its conserved first and last residue. Fields, in order: V gene, D gene, clone size, J gene, CDR3 protein, CDR3 DNA. The D gene is left open where the match is weak. Expanded clones are given a class, and other clones once, few, many or no size at all.

>TRBV27|-|few|TRBJ1-2
CASSFAGRGYGYTF
TGTGCCAGCAGTTTTGCAGGAAGGGGCTATGGCTACACCTTC
>TRBV30|-|many|TRBJ2-1
CAWKRAGISYNEQFF
TGTGCCTGGAAGCGGGCGGGGATCTCCTACAATGAGCAGTTCTTC
>TRBV7-9|TRBD1|many|TRBJ1-1
CASSRTGGMWDTEAFF
TGTGCCAGCAGCAGAACAGGGGGCATGTGGGACACTGAAGCTTTCTTT
>TRBV20-1|-|many|TRBJ2-3
CSARLQQADTQYF
TGCAGTGCTAGACTTCAACAAGCAGATACGCAGTATTTT
>TRBV29-1|TRBD1|-|TRBJ1-2
CGVDPPGQGRGGYTF
TGCGGCGTTGACCCACCGGGACAGGGAAGGGGTGGCTACACCTTC
>TRBV19|TRBD2|-|TRBJ2-2
CASSRTSGNTGELFF
TGTGCCAGTAGCCGTACTAGCGGAAACACCGGGGAGCTGTTTTTT
>TRBV28|-|many|TRBJ1-2
CASSLTGPGIYGYTF
TGTGCCAGCAGTTTAACAGGGCCAGGCATCTATGGCTACACCTTC
>TRBV25-1|TRBD1|-|TRBJ2-2
CASSPGTANTGELFF
TGTGCCAGCAGCCCCGGGACAGCGAACACCGGGGAGCTGTTTTTT
>TRBV15|-|-|TRBJ2-1
CATSRGGVGANWEQFF
TGTGCCACCAGCAGAGGGGGAGTAGGGGCTAATTGGGAGCAGTTCTTC
>TRBV10-3|TRBD1|-|TRBJ1-6
CAITGTEYSPLHF
TGTGCCATTACCGGGACAGAATATTCACCCCTCCACTTT
>TRBV12-5|TRBD1|many|TRBJ1-1
CASGPATGGNTEAFF
TGTGCTAGTGGTCCGGCAACAGGGGGCAACACTGAAGCTTTCTTT
>TRBV6-1|-|many|TRBJ1-6
CASSEPRGGNHSPLHF
TGTGCCAGCAGTGAGCCCCGAGGAGGGAATCATTCACCCCTCCACTTT
>TRBV6-5|-|-|TRBJ1-6
CASSYKRDTNSPLHF
TGTGCCAGCAGTTACAAGCGGGACACTAATTCACCCCTCCACTTT
>TRBV15|-|-|TRBJ1-6
CATSRAGSNSPLHF
TGTGCCACCAGCAGAGCCGGGAGTAATTCACCCCTCCACTTT
>TRBV29-1|-|-|TRBJ1-4
CSVSPRENEKLFF
TGCAGCGTTTCCCCCAGGGAGAATGAAAAACTGTTTTTT
>TRBV10-2|-|-|TRBJ2-3
CASRKGGGADTQYF
TGCGCCAGCAGGAAGGGAGGGGGCGCAGATACGCAGTATTTT
>TRBV29-1|-|-|TRBJ2-7
CSVGRTDTYEQYF
TGCAGCGTTGGACGGACGGACACCTACGAGCAGTACTTC
>TRBV5-1|-|many|TRBJ2-7
CASSLATGLDEQYF
TGCGCCAGCAGCTTGGCCACGGGGCTGGACGAGCAGTACTTC
>TRBV3-1|-|many|TRBJ1-1
CASSGERTRRAFF
TGTGCCAGCAGCGGGGAGAGAACTCGTCGAGCTTTCTTT
>TRBV7-9|TRBD1|once|TRBJ2-2
CASSLDRAVGELFF
TGTGCCAGCAGCTTGGACAGGGCGGTCGGGGAGCTGTTTTTT
>TRBV18|TRBD1|few|TRBJ1-5
CASSPRTGTDQPQHF
TGTGCCAGCTCACCTAGGACAGGTACCGATCAGCCCCAGCATTTT
>TRBV9|-|-|TRBJ2-5
CASSGSGRGQETQYF
TGTGCCAGCAGCGGTAGCGGACGGGGGCAAGAGACCCAGTACTTC
>TRBV5-1|TRBD2|many|TRBJ2-1
CASRRAGSSYNEQFF
TGCGCCAGCAGACGAGCGGGAAGCTCCTACAATGAGCAGTTCTTC
>TRBV6-5|TRBD2|many|TRBJ2-1
CASSIAGVLVEQFF
TGTGCCAGCAGTATAGCGGGAGTTTTGGTTGAGCAGTTCTTC
>TRBV6-4|-|many|TRBJ1-6
CASSRGALLDSPLHF
TGTGCCAGCAGTAGAGGGGCTCTTCTGGATTCACCCCTCCACTTT
>TRBV10-3|TRBD1|few|TRBJ1-2
CAIRTQGNGYTF
TGTGCCATCAGGACACAGGGGAATGGCTACACCTTC
>TRBV19|-|-|TRBJ1-6
CASGIDRVNSPPHF
TGTGCCAGTGGTATAGATAGAGTTAATTCACCCCCCCACTTT
>TRBV24-1|TRBD2|-|TRBJ2-5
CATSGRAEETQYF
TGTGCCACCAGCGGGAGGGCGGAGGAGACCCAGTACTTC
>TRBV19|-|-|TRBJ2-7
CASSEQTGYEQYF
TGTGCCAGTAGTGAACAGACCGGATACGAGCAGTACTTC
>TRBV19|TRBD2|-|TRBJ2-2
CASSILAGTGELFF
TGTGCCAGTAGCATACTAGCGGGGACCGGGGAGCTGTTTTTT
>TRBV4-1|-|many|TRBJ1-1
CASRQPTGNTEAFF
TGCGCCAGCAGGCAGCCAACAGGGAACACTGAAGCTTTCTTT
>TRBV25-1|-|few|TRBJ1-1
CASSDPGGTEAFF
TGTGCCAGCAGCGACCCCGGAGGGACTGAAGCTTTCTTT
>TRBV25-1|-|-|TRBJ1-1
CASSALTSIGTEAFF
TGTGCCAGCAGTGCCCTGACGAGCATCGGGACTGAAGCTTTCTTT
>TRBV7-8|TRBD2|many|TRBJ2-7
CASSLGGGTYEQYF
TGTGCCAGCAGCTTAGGGGGGGGGACCTACGAGCAGTACTTC
>TRBV24-1|-|-|TRBJ2-3
CATSDGGSTDTQYF
TGTGCCACCAGTGATGGGGGCAGCACAGATACGCAGTATTTT
>TRBV20-1|-|-|TRBJ1-1
CSGLGNTEAFF
TGCAGTGGACTCGGGAACACTGAAGCTTTCTTT
>TRBV5-1|-|-|TRBJ2-7
CASSPRHRTYEQYF
TGCGCCAGCAGCCCCCGGCACAGAACCTACGAGCAGTACTTC
>TRBV25-1|-|-|TRBJ2-1
CASSAPPNEQFF
TGTGCCAGCAGTGCCCCGCCTAATGAGCAGTTCTTC
>TRBV19|TRBD1|-|TRBJ2-7
CASSKGRGTYEQYF
TGTGCCAGTAGTAAGGGCAGGGGGACCTACGAGCAGTACTTC
>TRBV10-3|-|-|TRBJ2-7
CAIRDSRRDYEQYF
TGTGCCATCAGGGATTCAAGAAGGGACTACGAGCAGTACTTC
>TRBV7-7|-|-|TRBJ2-7
CATRSTAYEQYF
TGTGCCACCCGGAGCACCGCCTACGAGCAGTACTTC